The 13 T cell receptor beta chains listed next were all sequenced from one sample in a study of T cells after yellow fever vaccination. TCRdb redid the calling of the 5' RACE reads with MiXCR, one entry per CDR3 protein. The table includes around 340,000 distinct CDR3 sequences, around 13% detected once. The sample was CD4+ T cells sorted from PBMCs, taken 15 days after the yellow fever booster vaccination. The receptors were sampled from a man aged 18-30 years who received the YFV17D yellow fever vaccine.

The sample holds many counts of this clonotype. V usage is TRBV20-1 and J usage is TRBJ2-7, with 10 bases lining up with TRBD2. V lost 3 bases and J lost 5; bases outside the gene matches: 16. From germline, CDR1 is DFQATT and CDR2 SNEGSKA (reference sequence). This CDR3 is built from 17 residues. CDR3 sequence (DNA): TGCAGTGCTAGCCCGATAACTAGCGGGGTAGGTAACCACGAGCAGTACGTC. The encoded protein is CSASPITSGVGNHEQYV.

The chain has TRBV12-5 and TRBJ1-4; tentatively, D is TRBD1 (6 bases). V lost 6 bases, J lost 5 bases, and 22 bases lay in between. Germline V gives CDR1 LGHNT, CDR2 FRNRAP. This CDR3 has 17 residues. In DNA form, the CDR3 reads TGTGCTAGTGGCCAGGTGGGGGCCTCCAACATAAATGAAAAACTGTTTTTT. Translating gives CASGQVGASNINEKLFF.

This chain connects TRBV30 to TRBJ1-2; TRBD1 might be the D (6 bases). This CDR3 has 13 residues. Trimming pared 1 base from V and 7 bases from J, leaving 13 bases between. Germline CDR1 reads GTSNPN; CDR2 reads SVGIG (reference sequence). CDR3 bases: TGTGCCTGGAGTGCAAACTCAGGGGTTGGCTACACCTTC. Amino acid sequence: CAWSANSGVGYTF. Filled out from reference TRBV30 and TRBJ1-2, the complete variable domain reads SQTIHQWPATLVQPVGSPLSLECTVEGTSNPNLYWYRQAAGRGLQLLFYSVGIGQISSEVPQNLSASRPQDRQFILSSKKLLLSDSGFYLCAWSANSGVGYTFGSGTRLTVV.

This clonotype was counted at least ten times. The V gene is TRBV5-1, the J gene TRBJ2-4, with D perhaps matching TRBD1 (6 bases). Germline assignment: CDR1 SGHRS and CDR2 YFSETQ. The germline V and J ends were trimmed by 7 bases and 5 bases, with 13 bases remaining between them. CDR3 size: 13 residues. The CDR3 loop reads CASSVGQQNIQYF. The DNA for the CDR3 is TGCGCCAGCTCCGTAGGACAGCAAAACATTCAGTACTTC.

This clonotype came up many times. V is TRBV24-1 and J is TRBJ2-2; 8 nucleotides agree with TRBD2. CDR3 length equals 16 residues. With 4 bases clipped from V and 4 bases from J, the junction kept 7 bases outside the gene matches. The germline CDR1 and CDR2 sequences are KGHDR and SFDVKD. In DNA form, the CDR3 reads TGTGCCACCAGTGACTCCTTCGGGGGGGTCACCGGGGAGCTGTTTTTT. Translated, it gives CATSDSFGGVTGELFF.

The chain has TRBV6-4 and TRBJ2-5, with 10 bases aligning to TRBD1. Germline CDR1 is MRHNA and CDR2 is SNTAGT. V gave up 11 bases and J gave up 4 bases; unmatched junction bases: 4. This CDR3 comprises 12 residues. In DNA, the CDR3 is TGTGCCCCCTGGACAGGGGGAGAGACCCAGTACTTC. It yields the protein CAPWTGGETQYF.

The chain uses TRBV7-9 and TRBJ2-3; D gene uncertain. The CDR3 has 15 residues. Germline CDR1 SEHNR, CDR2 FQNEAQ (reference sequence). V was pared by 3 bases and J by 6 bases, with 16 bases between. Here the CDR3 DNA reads TGTGCCAGCAGCTTGGGCGTGGGCAGTCCGGATACGCAGTATTTT. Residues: CASSLGVGSPDTQYF.

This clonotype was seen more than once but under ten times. CDR3 loop: CASSPDQGNEQYF. In DNA, the CDR3 is TGTGCCAGCTCACCCGATCAGGGGAACGAGCAGTACTTC. The V call is TRBV18, the J call TRBJ2-7; D may be TRBD1 (6 bases). There are 13 residues in the CDR3. V was cut by 3 bases and J by 5 bases, with 11 bases left in between. The V gene's germline CDR1 is KGHSH and CDR2 LQKENI.

The CDR3, as DNA: TGTGCCAGCAGTATGGGACAGGGGCTCCACTTT. Translation: CASSMGQGLHF. The chain has TRBV6-2 or TRBV6-3 and TRBJ1-6; 10 bases agree with TRBD1. The junction had 2 bases not matched to a gene; V was cut back by 5 bases and J by 16 bases. The CDR3 runs 11 residues. CDR1 MNHEY and CDR2 SVGEGT come from the germline V gene.

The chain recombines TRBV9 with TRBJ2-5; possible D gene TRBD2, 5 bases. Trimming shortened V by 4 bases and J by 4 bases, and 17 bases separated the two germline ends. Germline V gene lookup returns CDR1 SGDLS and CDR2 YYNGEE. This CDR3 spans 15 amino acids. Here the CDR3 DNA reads TGTGCCAGCAGCTTACAAGGGTTCCGGGGAGAGACCCAGTACTTC. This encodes CASSLQGFRGETQYF.

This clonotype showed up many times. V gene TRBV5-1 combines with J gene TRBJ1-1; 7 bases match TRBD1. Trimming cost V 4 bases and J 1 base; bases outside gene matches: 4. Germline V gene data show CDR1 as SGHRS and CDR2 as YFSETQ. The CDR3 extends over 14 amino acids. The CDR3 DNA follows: TGCGCCAGCAGCCGGGGGACAGCGAACACTGAAGCTTTCTTT. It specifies CASSRGTANTEAFF.

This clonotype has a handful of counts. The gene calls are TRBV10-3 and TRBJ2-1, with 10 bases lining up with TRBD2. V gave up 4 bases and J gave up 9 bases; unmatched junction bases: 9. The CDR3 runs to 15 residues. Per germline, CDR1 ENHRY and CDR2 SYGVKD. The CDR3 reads CAISGSGGAMSEQFF. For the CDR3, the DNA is TGTGCCATCAGTGGAAGCGGGGGGGCCATGAGTGAGCAGTTCTTC.

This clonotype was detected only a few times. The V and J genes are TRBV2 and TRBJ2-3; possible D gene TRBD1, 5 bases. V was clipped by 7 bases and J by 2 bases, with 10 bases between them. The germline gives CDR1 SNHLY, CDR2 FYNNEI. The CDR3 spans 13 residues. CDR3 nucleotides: TGTGCCAGCAACCTAGGGGTCACAGATACGCAGTATTTT. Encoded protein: CASNLGVTDTQYF. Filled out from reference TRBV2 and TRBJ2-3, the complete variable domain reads EPEVTQTPSHQVTQMGQEVILRCVPISNHLYFYWYRQILGQKVEFLVSFYNNEISEKSEIFDDQFSVERPDGSNFTLKIRSTKLEDSAMYFCASNLGVTDTQYFGPGTRLTVL.